The entry below gives a single T cell receptor (beta chain) sequence along with its context. Its cognate antigen is unknown. Three rounds of nested PCR, following a modified ARM-PCR protocol, produced the TCRbeta library. TCRdb used MiXCR to reprocess the multiplex PCR reads, holding one entry per CDR3 protein. The top ten hold about 23% of the sample, which has 45,000 to 65,000 distinct CDR3 sequences, about 79% seen once. The data stem from a study of tumor and adjacent non-tumor tissue in lung cancer. Whole-study results and caveats: Significantly higher TCR diversity was found in tumor than normal lung. Top 100 clones took a larger repertoire share in normal lung.

The CDR3 spans 13 residues. RNA was extracted from bulk tissue without any cell sorting. Distant lung tissue was collected more than 3 cm away from the tumor edge. This chain joins TRBV12-3 or TRBV12-4 and TRBJ1-5; D not resolved. The sequenced sample was distant non-tumor lung tissue. This TCR was sampled from a woman aged 60-70 years with non-small cell lung cancer. The CDR3 sequence: CAISFGPNQPQHF. For the CDR3, the DNA is TGTGCTATCAGTTTTGGCCCCAATCAGCCCCAGCATTTT.